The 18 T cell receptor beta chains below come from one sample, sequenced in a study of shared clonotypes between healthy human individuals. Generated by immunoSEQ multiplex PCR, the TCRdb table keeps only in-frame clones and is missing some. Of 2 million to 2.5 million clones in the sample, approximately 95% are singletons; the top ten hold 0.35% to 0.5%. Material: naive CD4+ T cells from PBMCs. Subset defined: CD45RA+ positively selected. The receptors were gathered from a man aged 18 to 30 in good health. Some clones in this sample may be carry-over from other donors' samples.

The chain's CDR3 is CASSPTSGIVDTQYF. The DNA for the CDR3 is TGTGCCAGCAGTCCGACTAGCGGTATTGTAGATACGCAGTATTTT. V and J are TRBV28 and TRBJ2-3; 9 bases map to TRBD2. The CDR3 has 15 residues. Trimming removed 5 bases from V and 5 bases from J; junction bases left unmatched: 8. The V gene's germline CDR1 is MDHEN and CDR2 SYDVKM. Full variable domain (rest looked up from reference TRBV28 and TRBJ2-3): DVKVTQSSRYLVKRTGEKVFLECVQDMDHENMFWYRQDPGLGLRLIYFSYDVKMKEKGDIPEGYSVSREKKERFSLILESASTNQTSMYLCASSPTSGIVDTQYFGPGTRLTVL.

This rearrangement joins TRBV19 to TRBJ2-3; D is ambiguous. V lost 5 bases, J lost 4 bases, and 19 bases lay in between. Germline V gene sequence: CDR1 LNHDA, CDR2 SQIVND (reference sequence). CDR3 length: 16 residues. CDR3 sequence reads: CASSFTTNQVADTQYF. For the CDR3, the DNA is TGTGCCAGTAGTTTCACGACGAACCAAGTGGCAGATACGCAGTATTTT.

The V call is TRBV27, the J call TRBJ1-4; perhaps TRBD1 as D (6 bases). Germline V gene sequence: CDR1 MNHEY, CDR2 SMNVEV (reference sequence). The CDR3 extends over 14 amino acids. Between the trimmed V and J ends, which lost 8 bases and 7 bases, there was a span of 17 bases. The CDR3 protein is CASGKTGLGEKLFF. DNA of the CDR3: TGTGCCAGCGGAAAAACAGGGTTGGGTGAAAAACTGTTTTTT.

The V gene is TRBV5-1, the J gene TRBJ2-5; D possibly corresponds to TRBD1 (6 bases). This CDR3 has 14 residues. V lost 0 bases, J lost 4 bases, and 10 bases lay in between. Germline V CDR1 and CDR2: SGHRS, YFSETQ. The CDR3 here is CASSLEDSGETQYF. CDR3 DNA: TGCGCCAGCAGCTTGGAGGACAGCGGAGAGACCCAGTACTTC.

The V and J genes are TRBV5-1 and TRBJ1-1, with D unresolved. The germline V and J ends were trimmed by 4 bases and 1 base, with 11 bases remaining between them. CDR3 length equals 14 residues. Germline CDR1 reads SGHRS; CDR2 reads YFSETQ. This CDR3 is CASSRETANTEAFF. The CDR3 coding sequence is TGCGCCAGCAGCAGGGAAACGGCGAACACTGAAGCTTTCTTT.

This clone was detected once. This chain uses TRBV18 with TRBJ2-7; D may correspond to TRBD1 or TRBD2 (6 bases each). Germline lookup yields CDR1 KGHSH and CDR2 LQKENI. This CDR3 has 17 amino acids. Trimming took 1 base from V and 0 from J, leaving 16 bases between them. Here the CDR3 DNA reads TGTGCCAGCTCACCACAGAGGGGGGCCGATAACTCCTACGAGCAGTACTTC. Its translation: CASSPQRGADNSYEQYF.

This CDR3 reads CASSEGTGLNTGELFF. The CDR3 DNA follows: TGTGCCAGCAGCGAAGGGACAGGATTGAACACCGGGGAGCTGTTTTTT. The genes are TRBV6-4 and TRBJ2-2; 8 nucleotides agree with TRBD1. The V gene's germline CDR1 is MRHNA and CDR2 SNTAGT. Trimming took 6 bases from V and 1 from J; bases not matched to a gene: 7. The CDR3 covers 16 residues.

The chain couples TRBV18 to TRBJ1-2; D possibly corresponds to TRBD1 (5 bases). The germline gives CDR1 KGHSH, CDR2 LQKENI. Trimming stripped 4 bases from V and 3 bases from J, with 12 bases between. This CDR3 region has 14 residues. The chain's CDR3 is CASSRGRADYGYTF. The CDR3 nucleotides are TGTGCCAGCTCACGGGGCAGGGCGGACTATGGCTACACCTTC.

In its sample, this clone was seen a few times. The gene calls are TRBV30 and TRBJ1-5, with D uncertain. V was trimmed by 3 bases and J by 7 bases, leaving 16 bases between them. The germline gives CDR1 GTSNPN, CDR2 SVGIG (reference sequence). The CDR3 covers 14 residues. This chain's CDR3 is CAWSADFREQPQHF. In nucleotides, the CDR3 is TGTGCCTGGAGCGCAGATTTCCGGGAACAGCCCCAGCATTTT.

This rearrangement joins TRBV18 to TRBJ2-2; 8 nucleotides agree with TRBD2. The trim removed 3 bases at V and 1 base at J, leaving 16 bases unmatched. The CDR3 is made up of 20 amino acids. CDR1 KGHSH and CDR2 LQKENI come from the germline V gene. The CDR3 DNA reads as TGTGCCAGCTCACCCGCACAGGGTGCTAGCGGGTCCTTGAACACCGGGGAGCTGTTTTTT. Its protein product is CASSPAQGASGSLNTGELFF.

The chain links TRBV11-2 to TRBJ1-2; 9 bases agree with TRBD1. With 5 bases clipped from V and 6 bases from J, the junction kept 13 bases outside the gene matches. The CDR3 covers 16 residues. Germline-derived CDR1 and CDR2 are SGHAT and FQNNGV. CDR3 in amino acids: CASSDLQGARGDGYTF. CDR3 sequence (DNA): TGTGCCAGCAGCGACCTACAGGGGGCGCGGGGAGATGGCTACACCTTC.

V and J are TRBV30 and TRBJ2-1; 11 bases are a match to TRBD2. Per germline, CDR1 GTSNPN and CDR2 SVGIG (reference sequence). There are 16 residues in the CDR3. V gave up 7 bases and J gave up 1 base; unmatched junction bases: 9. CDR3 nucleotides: TGTGCCTTGATTTTAGCGGGAGGGCCTTCCTACAATGAGCAGTTCTTC. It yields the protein CALILAGGPSYNEQFF.

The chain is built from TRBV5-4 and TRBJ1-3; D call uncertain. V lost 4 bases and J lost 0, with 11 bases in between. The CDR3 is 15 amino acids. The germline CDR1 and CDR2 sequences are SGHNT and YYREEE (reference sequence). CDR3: CASSNGLASGNTIYF. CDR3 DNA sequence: TGTGCCAGCAGCAACGGGTTAGCCTCTGGAAACACCATATATTTT.

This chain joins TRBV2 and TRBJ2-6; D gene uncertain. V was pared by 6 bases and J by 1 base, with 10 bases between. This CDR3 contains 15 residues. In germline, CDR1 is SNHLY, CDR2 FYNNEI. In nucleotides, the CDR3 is TGTGCCAGCAGCGCCCTCATGTCTGGGGCCAACGTCCTGACTTTC. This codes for CASSALMSGANVLTF.

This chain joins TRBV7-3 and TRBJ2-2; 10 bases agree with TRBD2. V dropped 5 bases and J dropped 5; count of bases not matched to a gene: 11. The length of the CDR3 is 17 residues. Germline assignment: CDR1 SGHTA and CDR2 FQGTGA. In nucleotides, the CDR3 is TGTGCCAGCAGCCCCGGGGCTAGCGGGAGTATGACCGGGGAGCTGTTTTTT. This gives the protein CASSPGASGSMTGELFF.

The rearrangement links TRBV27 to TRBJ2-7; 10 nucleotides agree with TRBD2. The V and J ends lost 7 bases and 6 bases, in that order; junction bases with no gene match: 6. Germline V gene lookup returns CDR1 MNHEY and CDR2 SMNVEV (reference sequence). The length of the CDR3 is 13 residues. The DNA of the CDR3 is TGTGCCAGCACTCTGGCTAGCGGGAGCGAGCAGTACTTC. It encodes CASTLASGSEQYF.

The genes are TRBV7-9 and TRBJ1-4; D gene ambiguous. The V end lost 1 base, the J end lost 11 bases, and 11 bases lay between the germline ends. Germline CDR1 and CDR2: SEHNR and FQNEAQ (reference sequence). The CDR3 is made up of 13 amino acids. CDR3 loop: CASSLGRTIKLFF. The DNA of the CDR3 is TGTGCCAGCAGCTTAGGACGGACGATTAAACTGTTTTTT.

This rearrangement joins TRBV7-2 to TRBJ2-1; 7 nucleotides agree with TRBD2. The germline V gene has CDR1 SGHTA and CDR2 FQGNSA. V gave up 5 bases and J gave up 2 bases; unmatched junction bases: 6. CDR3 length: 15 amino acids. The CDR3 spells CASSPGAGAYNEQFF. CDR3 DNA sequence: TGTGCCAGCAGCCCCGGGGCGGGAGCCTACAATGAGCAGTTCTTC.